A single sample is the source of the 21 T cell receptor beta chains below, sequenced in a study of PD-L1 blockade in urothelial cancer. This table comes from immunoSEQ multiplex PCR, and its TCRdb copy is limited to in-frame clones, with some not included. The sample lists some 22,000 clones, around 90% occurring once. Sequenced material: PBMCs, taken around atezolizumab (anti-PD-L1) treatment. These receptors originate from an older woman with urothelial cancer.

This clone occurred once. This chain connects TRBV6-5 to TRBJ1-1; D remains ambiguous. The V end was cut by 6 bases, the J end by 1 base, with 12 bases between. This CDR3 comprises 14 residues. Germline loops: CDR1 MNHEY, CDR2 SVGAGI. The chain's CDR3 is CASRNQRQNTEAFF. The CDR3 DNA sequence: TGTGCCAGCAGAAACCAAAGACAGAACACTGAAGCTTTCTTT.

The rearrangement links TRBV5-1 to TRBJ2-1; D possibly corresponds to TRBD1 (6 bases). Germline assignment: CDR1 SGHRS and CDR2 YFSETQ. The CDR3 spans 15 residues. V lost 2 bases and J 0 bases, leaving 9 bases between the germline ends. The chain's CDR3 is CASSFTGSSYNEQFF. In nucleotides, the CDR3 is TGCGCCAGCAGCTTTACAGGGAGCTCCTACAATGAGCAGTTCTTC.

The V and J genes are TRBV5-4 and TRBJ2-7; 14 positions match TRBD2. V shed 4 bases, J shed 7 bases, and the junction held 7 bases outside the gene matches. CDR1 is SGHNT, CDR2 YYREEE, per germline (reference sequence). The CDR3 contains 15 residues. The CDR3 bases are TGTGCCAGCAGCGCCCCGACTAGCGGGAGGGATGAGCAGTACTTC. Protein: CASSAPTSGRDEQYF.

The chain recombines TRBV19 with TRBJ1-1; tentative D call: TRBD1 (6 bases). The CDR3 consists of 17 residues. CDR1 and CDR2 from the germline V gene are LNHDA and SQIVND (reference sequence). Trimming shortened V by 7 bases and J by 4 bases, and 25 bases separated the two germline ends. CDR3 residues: CASNDEGTYRVGTEAFF. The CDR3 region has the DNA TGTGCCAGTAACGATGAGGGGACATACAGGGTTGGCACTGAAGCTTTCTTT.

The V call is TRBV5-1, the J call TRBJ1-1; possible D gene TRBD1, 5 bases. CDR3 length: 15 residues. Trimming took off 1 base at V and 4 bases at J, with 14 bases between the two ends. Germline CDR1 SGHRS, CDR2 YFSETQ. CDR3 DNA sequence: TGCGCCAGCAGCTTGACCGGGGAGGGGAGCACTGAAGCTTTCTTT. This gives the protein CASSLTGEGSTEAFF.

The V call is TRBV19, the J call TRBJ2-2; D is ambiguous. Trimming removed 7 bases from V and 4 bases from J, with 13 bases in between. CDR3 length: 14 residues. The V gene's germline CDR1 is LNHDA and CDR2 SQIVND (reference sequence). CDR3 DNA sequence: TGTGCCAGTACGCGAGGATCGTTCACCGGGGAGCTGTTTTTT. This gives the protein CASTRGSFTGELFF.

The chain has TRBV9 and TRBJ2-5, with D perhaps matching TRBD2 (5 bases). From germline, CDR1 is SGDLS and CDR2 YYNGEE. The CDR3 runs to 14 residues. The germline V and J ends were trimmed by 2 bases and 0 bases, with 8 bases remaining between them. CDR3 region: CASSVGGYQETQYF. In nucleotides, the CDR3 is TGTGCCAGCAGCGTCGGAGGTTACCAAGAGACCCAGTACTTC.

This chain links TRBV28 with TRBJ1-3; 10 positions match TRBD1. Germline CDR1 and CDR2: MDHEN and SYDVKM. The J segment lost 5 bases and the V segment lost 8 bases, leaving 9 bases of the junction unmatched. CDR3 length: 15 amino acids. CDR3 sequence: CASGQGERFRNTIYF. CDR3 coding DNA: TGTGCCAGCGGACAGGGGGAGAGGTTTAGAAACACCATATATTTT.

The CDR3 DNA reads TGTGCCAGCAGCTTCTACAGGGATAACGGCGGGGAGCTGTTTTTT. Amino acid sequence: CASSFYRDNGGELFF. The chain combines TRBV11-2 with TRBJ2-2, with D possibly matching TRBD1 (6 bases). The CDR3 extends over 15 amino acids. V lost 3 bases, J lost 7 bases, and 15 bases lay in between. Germline-derived CDR1 and CDR2 are SGHAT and FQNNGV.

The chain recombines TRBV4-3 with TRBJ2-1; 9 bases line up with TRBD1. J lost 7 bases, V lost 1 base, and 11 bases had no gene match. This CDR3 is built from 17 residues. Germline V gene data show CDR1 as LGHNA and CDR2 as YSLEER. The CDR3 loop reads CASSQARTGAGGNEQFF. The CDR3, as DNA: TGCGCCAGCAGCCAAGCGAGGACAGGGGCCGGTGGAAATGAGCAGTTCTTC.

The DNA of the CDR3 is TGTGCCAGCAGCTCCCCTAGCGACGTGGAGACCCAGTACTTC. Encoded protein: CASSSPSDVETQYF. The V call is TRBV7-6, the J call TRBJ2-5, with D possibly being TRBD2 (6 bases). Trimming pared 4 bases from V and 5 bases from J, leaving 14 bases between. In germline, CDR1 is SGHVS, CDR2 FNYEAQ. The CDR3 has 14 amino acids. Full variable domain (remainder filled in from reference TRBV7-6 and TRBJ2-5): GAGVSQSPRYKVTKRGQDVALRCDPISGHVSLYWYRQALGQGPEFLTYFNYEAQQDKSGLPNDRFSAERPEGSISTLTIQRTEQRDSAMYRCASSSPSDVETQYFGPGTRLLVL.

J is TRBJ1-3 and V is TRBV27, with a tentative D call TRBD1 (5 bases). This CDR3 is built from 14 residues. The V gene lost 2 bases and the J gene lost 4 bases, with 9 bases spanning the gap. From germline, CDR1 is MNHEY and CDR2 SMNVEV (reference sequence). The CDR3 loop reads CASSLQGKGNTIYF. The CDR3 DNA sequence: TGTGCCAGCAGTTTACAGGGAAAAGGAAACACCATATATTTT.

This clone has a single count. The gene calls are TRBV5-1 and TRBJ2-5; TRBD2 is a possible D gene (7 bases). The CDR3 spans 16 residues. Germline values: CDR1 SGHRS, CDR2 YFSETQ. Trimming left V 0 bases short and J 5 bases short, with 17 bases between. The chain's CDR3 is CASSLGAPGGRETQYF. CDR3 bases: TGCGCCAGCAGCTTGGGGGCTCCCGGGGGGCGCGAGACCCAGTACTTC.

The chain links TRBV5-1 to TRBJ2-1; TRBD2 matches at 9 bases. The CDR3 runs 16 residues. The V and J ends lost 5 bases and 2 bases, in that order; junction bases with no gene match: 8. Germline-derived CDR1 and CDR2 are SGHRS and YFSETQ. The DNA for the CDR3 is TGCGCCAGCAGACTTGCTAGCGGGGTAACCTACAATGAGCAGTTCTTC. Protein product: CASRLASGVTYNEQFF. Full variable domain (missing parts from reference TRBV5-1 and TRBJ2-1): KAGVTQTPRYLIKTRGQQVTLSCSPISGHRSVSWYQQTPGQGLQFLFEYFSETQRNKGNFPGRFSGRQFSNSRSEMNVSTLELGDSALYLCASRLASGVTYNEQFFGPGTRLTVL.

The CDR3 DNA reads as TGTGCCAGCAGCTTCACTAGCGGGGGGCACAATGAGCAGTTCTTC. This gives the protein CASSFTSGGHNEQFF. The genes are TRBV9 and TRBJ2-1, with 12 bases aligning to TRBD2. CDR1 is SGDLS and CDR2 is YYNGEE in the germline V gene. V gave up 4 bases and J gave up 5 bases; unmatched junction bases: 4. There are 15 residues in the CDR3.

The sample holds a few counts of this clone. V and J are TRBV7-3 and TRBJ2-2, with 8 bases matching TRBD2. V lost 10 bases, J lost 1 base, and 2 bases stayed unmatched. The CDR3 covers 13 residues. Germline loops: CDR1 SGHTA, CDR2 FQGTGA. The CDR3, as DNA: TGTGCCACCGCGGGAGGGAACACCGGGGAGCTGTTTTTT. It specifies CATAGGNTGELFF.

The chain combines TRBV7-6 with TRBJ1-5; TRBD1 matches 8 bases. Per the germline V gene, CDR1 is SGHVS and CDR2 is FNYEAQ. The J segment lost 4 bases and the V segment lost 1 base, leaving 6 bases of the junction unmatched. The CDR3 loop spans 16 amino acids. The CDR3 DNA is TGTGCCAGCAGCTTAGGGGGGGACAGGAGAAATCAGCCCCAGCATTTT. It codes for CASSLGGDRRNQPQHF. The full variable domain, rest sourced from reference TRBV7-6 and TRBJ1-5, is GAGVSQSPRYKVTKRGQDVALRCDPISGHVSLYWYRQALGQGPEFLTYFNYEAQQDKSGLPNDRFSAERPEGSISTLTIQRTEQRDSAMYRCASSLGGDRRNQPQHFGDGTRLSIL.

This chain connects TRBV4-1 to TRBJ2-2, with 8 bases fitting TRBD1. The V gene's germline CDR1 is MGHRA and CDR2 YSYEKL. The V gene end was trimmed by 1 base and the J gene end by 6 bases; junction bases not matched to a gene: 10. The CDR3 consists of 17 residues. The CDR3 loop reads CASSQVYRGTASGELFF. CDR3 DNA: TGCGCCAGCAGCCAAGTTTACAGGGGGACGGCGTCCGGGGAGCTGTTTTTT.

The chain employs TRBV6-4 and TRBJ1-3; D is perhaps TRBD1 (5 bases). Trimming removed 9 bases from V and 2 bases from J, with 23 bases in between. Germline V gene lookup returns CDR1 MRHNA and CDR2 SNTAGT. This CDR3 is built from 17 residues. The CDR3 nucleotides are TGTGCCAGTGGGCCCTCCTTCGGACACTTCACTGGAAACACCATATATTTT. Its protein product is CASGPSFGHFTGNTIYF.

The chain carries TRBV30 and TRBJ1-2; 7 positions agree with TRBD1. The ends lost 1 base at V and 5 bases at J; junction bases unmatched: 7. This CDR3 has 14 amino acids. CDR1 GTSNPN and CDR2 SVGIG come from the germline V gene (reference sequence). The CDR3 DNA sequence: TGTGCCTGGAGTGGTAGGGACAGCGAATATGGCTACACCTTC. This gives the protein CAWSGRDSEYGYTF.

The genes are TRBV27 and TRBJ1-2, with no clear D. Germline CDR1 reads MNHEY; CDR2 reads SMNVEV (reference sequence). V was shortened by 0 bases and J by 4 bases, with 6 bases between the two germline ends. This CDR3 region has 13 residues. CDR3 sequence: CASSLSESYGYTF. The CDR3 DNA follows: TGTGCCAGCAGTTTATCAGAGTCCTATGGCTACACCTTC.